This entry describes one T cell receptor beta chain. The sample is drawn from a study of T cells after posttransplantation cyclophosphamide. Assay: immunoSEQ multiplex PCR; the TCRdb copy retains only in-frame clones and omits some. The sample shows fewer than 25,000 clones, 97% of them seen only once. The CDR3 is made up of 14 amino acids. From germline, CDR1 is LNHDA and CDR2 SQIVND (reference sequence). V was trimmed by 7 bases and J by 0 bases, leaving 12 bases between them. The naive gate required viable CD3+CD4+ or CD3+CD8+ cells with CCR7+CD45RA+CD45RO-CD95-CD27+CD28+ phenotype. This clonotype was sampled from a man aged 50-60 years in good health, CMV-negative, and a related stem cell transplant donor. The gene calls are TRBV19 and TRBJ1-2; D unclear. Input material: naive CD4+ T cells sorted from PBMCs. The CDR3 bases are TGTGCCAGTACAGAGGTGAACTCTAACTATGGCTACACCTTC. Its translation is CASTEVNSNYGYTF. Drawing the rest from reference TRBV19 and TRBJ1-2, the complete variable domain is DGGITQSPKYLFRKEGQNVTLSCEQNLNHDAMYWYRQDPGQGLRLIYYSQIVNDFQKGDIAEGYSVSREKKESFPLTVTSAQKNPTAFYLCASTEVNSNYGYTFGSGTRLTVV.